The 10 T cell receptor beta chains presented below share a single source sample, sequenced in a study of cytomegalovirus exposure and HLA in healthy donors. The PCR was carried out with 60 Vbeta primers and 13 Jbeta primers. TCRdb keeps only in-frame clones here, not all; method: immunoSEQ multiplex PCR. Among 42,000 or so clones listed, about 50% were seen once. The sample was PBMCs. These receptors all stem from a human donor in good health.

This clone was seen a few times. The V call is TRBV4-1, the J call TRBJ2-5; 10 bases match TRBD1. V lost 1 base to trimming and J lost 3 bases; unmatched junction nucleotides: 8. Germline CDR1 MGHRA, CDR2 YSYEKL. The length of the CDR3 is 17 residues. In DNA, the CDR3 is TGCGCCAGCAGCCAAGTGACGGGACAGGGGTGGAAAGAGACCCAGTACTTC. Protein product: CASSQVTGQGWKETQYF.

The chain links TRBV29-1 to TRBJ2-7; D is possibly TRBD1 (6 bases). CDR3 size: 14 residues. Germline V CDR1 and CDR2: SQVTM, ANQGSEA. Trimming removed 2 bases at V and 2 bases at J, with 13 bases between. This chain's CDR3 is CSVEIHRVPYEQYF. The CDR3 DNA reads TGCAGCGTTGAAATCCACAGGGTGCCCTACGAGCAGTACTTC.

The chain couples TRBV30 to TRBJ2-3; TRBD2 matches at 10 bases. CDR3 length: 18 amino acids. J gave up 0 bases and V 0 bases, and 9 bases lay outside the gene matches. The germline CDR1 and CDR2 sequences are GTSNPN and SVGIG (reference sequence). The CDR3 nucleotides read TGTGCCTGGAGTGTCGGGCTAGCGGGAGTGACTAGCACAGATACGCAGTATTTT. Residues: CAWSVGLAGVTSTDTQYF.

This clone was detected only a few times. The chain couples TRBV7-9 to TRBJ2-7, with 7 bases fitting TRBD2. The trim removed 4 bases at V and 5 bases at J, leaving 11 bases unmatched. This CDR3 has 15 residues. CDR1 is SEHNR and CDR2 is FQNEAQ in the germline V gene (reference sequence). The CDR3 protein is CASSYNGGGRDEQYF. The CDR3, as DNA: TGTGCCAGCAGCTATAATGGGGGGGGTAGAGACGAGCAGTACTTC.

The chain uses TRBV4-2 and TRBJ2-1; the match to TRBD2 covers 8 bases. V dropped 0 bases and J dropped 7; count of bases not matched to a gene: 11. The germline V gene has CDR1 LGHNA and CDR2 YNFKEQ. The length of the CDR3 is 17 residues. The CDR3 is CASSQDPSAGAMNEQFF. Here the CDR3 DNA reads TGTGCCAGCAGCCAAGACCCCTCAGCGGGAGCGATGAATGAGCAGTTCTTC.

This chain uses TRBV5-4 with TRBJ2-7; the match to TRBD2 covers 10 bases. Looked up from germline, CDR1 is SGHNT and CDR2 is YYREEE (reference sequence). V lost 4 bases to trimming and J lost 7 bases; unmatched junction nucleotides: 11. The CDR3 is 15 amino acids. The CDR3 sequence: CASSKSGGALREQYF. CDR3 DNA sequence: TGTGCCAGCAGCAAAAGCGGGGGGGCACTGAGAGAGCAGTACTTC.

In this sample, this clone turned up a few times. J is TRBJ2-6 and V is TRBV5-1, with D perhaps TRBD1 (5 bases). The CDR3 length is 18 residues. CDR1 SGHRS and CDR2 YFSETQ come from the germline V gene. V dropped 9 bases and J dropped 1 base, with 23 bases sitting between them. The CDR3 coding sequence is TGCGCCACCCGGCCTGTTAGTGGGGCTCTTTCTGGGGCCAACGTCCTGACTTTC. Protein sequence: CATRPVSGALSGANVLTF.

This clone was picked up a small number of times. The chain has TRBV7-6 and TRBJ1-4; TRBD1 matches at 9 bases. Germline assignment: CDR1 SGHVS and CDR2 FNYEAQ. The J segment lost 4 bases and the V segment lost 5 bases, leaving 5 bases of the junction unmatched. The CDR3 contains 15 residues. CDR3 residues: CASSTHRGHNEKLFF. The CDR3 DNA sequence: TGTGCCAGCAGCACCCACAGGGGGCATAATGAAAAACTGTTTTTT.

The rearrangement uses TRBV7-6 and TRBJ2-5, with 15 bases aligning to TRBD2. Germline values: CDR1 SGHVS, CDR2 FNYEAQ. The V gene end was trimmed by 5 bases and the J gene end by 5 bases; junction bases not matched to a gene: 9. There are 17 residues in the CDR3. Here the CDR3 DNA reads TGTGCCAGCAGCCTTGGACTAGCGGGAGGGCCGTGGGAGACCCAGTACTTC. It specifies CASSLGLAGGPWETQYF.

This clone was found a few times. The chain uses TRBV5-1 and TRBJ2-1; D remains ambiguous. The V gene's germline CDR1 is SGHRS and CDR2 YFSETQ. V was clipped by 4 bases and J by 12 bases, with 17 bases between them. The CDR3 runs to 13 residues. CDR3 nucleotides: TGCGCCAGCAGCCCGGCTAGTTCCCGTGGGCAGTTCTTC. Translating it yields CASSPASSRGQFF.